Sequencing of this TCR beta chain was carried out in a study of OX40 agonist ivuxolimab in advanced cancers. Baseline, cycle 4 day 1, and cycle 7 day 1 were the blood sampling points. Study-wide results and caveats: CD4+ and CD8+ blood T cells expanded clonally by week 6 at 0.1 to 3.0 mg/kg.

This CDR3 is built from 18 residues. The V gene's germline CDR1 is MDHEN and CDR2 SYDVKM. V gave up 2 bases and J gave up 7 bases; unmatched junction bases: 16. Of note for this clone: The target antigen is unknown.

The protocol was immunoSEQ multiplex PCR, while the TCRdb copy is restricted to in-frame clones and leaves out a portion. The repertoire holds 20,000 to 30,000 clones, with 73% as singletons. The clonotype comes from an adult with an advanced solid tumor such as melanoma, head and neck, liver or kidney cancer. Material: CD4+ or CD8+ T cells sorted from blood, obtained in a trial of the OX40 agonist ivuxolimab. The chain recombines TRBV28 with TRBJ2-5, with 10 bases identical to TRBD2. In nucleotides, the CDR3 is TGTGCCAGCAGTTTAGGGACGGCGGTAGCGGGGGGCGAAAGGACCCAGTACTTC. It codes for CASSLGTAVAGGERTQYF. Together with reference TRBV28 and TRBJ2-5, the CDR3 gives the full variable domain: DVKVTQSSRYLVKRTGEKVFLECVQDMDHENMFWYRQDPGLGLRLIYFSYDVKMKEKGDIPEGYSVSREKKERFSLILESASTNQTSMYLCASSLGTAVAGGERTQYFGPGTRLLVL.